This T cell receptor beta chain appears in the sequencing data of a study of T cell changes during pregnancy in multiple sclerosis. The protocol was immunoSEQ multiplex PCR, while the TCRdb copy is restricted to in-frame clones and leaves out a portion. The sample lists about 20,000 clones, around 90% occurring once. From germline, CDR1 is LNHDA and CDR2 SQIVND (reference sequence). V was cut by 8 bases and J by 7 bases, with 8 bases left in between. The CDR3 totals 10 residues. The V call is TRBV19, the J call TRBJ2-5, with D unresolved. This clonotype originated in a female donor in good health, enrolled as a control in a pregnancy study. The sample in question was CD8+ T cells from peripheral blood mononuclear cells, obtained in the third trimester of pregnancy. The CDR3 spells CASPPGTQYF. The CDR3 nucleotides are TGTGCCAGTCCTCCCGGGACCCAGTACTTC.